This T cell receptor beta chain was sequenced during a study of early T cells in non-severe SARS-CoV-2 infection. Findings and limits, study-wide: VDJdb-based matching was biased toward anti-spike CD8 responses and missed private and CD4 specificities.

As for this clonotype: Its antigen is not known.

Researchers tagged individual cDNA molecules with unique molecular identifiers. From the 5' RACE reads, TCRdb called clonotypes with MiXCR, one entry per CDR3 protein. The sample consists of about 77,000 distinct CDR3 sequences, over 4% of them appearing once. The V gene's germline CDR1 is MGHRA and CDR2 YSYEKL. The CDR3 is made up of 16 amino acids. Trimming took off 5 bases at V and 5 bases at J, with 19 bases between the two ends. The input for sequencing was whole blood, taken at baseline. The receptor's source is an adult who was a healthcare worker with PCR-confirmed SARS-CoV-2 infection or an uninfected control (not recorded which). The chain links TRBV4-1 to TRBJ2-4; D remains ambiguous. The CDR3, as DNA: TGCGCCAGCAGCTCCAACGACCTTATAGGGCAAAACATTCAGTACTTC. It codes for CASSSNDLIGQNIQYF.